This T cell receptor (beta chain) comes out of a study of early T cells in non-severe SARS-CoV-2 infection (dated by TCRdb to the early 2020s). Regarding the complete study: Because TCR sequencing was done on bulk RNA from unsorted whole blood, the alpha and beta chains could not be paired. Findings and caveats that apply to the study as a whole: Matching against VDJdb was skewed toward anti-spike CD8 responses, likely underestimated virus-specific expansions, and missed private and CD4 specificities.

To prepare the library, 5' RACE was applied. Sequenced on a NextSeq 500. In the TCR library protocol, unique molecular identifiers were attached to individual cDNA molecules to correct for PCR bias and sequencing error. Both TCR alpha and beta chains were sequenced, and tight co-correlation was observed between alpha and beta sequence abundances in each sample. The paper's processing steps were these. Decombinator V4 was used to annotate the V gene, J gene and CDR3 of the TCR sequences. TCRs were defined as expanded if a significant change between any two time points was detected under a Poisson model with p below 0.0001. TCR abundances were normalised to the total number of TCRs sequenced per sample and were expressed as counts per million. TRAV1-2 paired with TRAJ12, TRAJ20 or TRAJ33 defined MAIT TCRs, while TRAV10 paired with TRAJ18 defined iNKT TCRs. A search of VDJdb, accessed on 1 November 2021, was run for TCRs annotated to CMV, EBV and SARS-CoV-2, with TCRs annotated for multiple antigens excluded. TCRdb trimmed the raw reads at Q25, called clones with MiXCR and kept productive beta chains. Duplicate CDR3 protein sequences are folded into a single record with the most common DNA and genes. Here the V and J calls rest on TCRdb's processing, not on the authors' analysis. The sample table holds more than 95,000 distinct CDR3 sequences, of which about 11% were seen once. Roughly 4.8% of the sample belongs to the ten largest clones.

This clonotype was seen a few times. The antigen it binds to is not known. One base away there is no much larger clone; base qualities are not given. Set within a cohort of healthcare workers in London, UK, this nested case-control study involved weekly PCR testing of nasopharyngeal swabs along with blood sampling. Between 23 and 31 March 2020, the week of the UK lockdown, healthcare workers were enrolled and then followed up weekly for as long as 16 weeks. Its CDR3 holds 14 amino acids, cysteine through phenylalanine. Left in the record is the CDR3 DNA by itself, 42 bases read in frame from the first base. Cut back by 3 bases and 8 bases, the V and J ends lie 13 bases apart. Based on the germline V gene, the CDR1 and CDR2 sequences are SGHVS and FNYEAQ.

The clonotype originates from an adult who was a healthcare worker with PCR-confirmed SARS-CoV-2 infection or an uninfected control (not recorded which). Sequencing was performed on whole blood, taken at baseline. The receptor chain draws on TRBV7-6 and TRBJ1-4; possibly the D gene is TRBD1, per 6 matching bases. The nucleotide sequence reads as follows: TGTGCCAGCAGCTTCTCGGGGGCAGCGGAAAAACTGTTTTTT. This sequence encodes CASSFSGAAEKLFF.